Included here is one T cell receptor beta chain sequence, with context. This clone's antigen is unknown. No qualities accompany the bases; no much larger clone lies one base away. Collaborating institutions collected whole blood in K2EDTA tubes following their own protocols. For TCRbeta analysis, collaborator samples were shipped as frozen whole blood, as isolated PBMCs, or as DNA extracted from either sample type. This sample was included in a study of blood T cell repertoires in COVID-19 (dated by TCRdb to about 2020). Background for the entire study: Samples covering the acute and convalescent phases of COVID-19 were provided by collaborators in the United States, Italy and Spain. The prospective study material was composed of cDNA or gDNA derived from T cells, B-cell-depleted T cells, or PBMCs. Subjects who had been exposed to COVID-19, were actively infected with it, or had recovered from it provided the deeply sampled blood TCRbeta repertoires that made up the dataset. A freely available public database, intended as a resource for researchers studying the immune response to SARS-CoV-2, is where the repertoires were released. Samples came from the ongoing ImmuneRACE study (first 160 participants) plus 1,254 subjects from 6 global collaborators. A de-identified subject ID, COVID-19 status, age in years and sex were almost always included in the sample metadata. Where HLA class I and class II types were available, the types were taken from metadata supplied by the sample provider, not from assay-based typing.

TCRbeta CDR3 regions were amplified from genomic DNA using the immunoSEQ Assay, a bias-controlled multiplex PCR. The authors' analysis ran thus. The number of nucleated cells in each sample was estimated by amplification of reference gene primers within the assay. Sequence reads were collapsed and filtered to measure the absolute abundance of every unique TCRbeta CDR3 rearrangement. Productive Simpson clonality was computed per sample as the square root of Simpson's diversity index over productive rearrangements. TCRdb carries this immuneACCESS record with in-frame sequences only. Its versions omit some clonotypes, under half of them owing to an unresolved V gene in the studies checked, with the rest unexplained. The V and J calls and clone size were taken over from that table, and D and trimming were inferred from the DNA. Here the sample has tens of thousands of clones; roughly nine tenths occur a single time. Around 4.9% of the sample is taken by the ten largest.

V lost 1 base and J lost 3 bases, and the count of bases not matched to a germline gene is 5. Taken from cysteine to phenylalanine, the CDR3 has 16 residues. The entry retains the CDR3 DNA only, 48 bases that are in frame from base 1. Sequences LGHNA (CDR1) and YSLEER (CDR2) are obtained from the germline V gene. Paper-wide results and their limitations: How much clinical and demographic metadata was included differed by source and by participant, and the metadata was provided uncurated.

The material sequenced was peripheral blood. The chain joins TRBV4-3 to TRBJ2-1; a stretch of 8 junction bases matches TRBD2. This TCR was sampled from a woman aged 50 to 65 with active COVID-19. The DNA sequence is as follows: TGCGCCAGCAGCCAAGGGAGGGCGGGAGGCTACAATGAGCAGTTCTTC. It encodes CASSQGRAGGYNEQFF.